This entry features one TCR beta chain sequence. The data were produced by immunoSEQ multiplex PCR, yet TCRdb's version contains in-frame clones alone and is incomplete. The sample lists 25,000 to 30,000 clones, over 65% seen once, with 3% to 3.5% in the top ten. This record comes from a study of preoperative IRX-2 immunotherapy in early breast cancer. Treatment of the sample: preoperative locoregional IRX-2 cytokine immunotherapy. Preoperative locoregional IRX-2 cytokine immunotherapy was tested in the phase Ib source study. The CDR3 contains 13 residues. V was pared by 6 bases and J by 5 bases, with 13 bases between. Looked up from germline, CDR1 is MDHEN and CDR2 is SYDVKM.

V gene TRBV28 combines with J gene TRBJ1-1; no clear D gene. This sample was taken from a patient treated with IRX-2 immunotherapy. The clonotype comes from a human donor with breast cancer. The CDR3 DNA sequence: TGTGCCAGCAGGCCAACTAGCGGGACTGAAGCTTTCTTT. It is translated as CASRPTSGTEAFF. The full variable domain, completed using reference TRBV28 and TRBJ1-1, is DVKVTQSSRYLVKRTGEKVFLECVQDMDHENMFWYRQDPGLGLRLIYFSYDVKMKEKGDIPEGYSVSREKKERFSLILESASTNQTSMYLCASRPTSGTEAFFGQGTRLTVV.